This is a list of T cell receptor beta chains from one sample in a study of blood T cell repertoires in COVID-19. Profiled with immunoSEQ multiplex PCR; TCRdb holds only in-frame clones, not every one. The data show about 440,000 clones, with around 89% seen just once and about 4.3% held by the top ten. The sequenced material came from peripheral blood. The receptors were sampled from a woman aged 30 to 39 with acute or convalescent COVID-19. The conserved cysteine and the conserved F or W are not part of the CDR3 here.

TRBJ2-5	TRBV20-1	SASPGGTGVLGETQY
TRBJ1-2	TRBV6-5	ASRRGQGAIYGYT
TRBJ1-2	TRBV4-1	ASSFRQGSNYGYT
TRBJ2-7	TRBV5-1	ASSFGTGGYEQY
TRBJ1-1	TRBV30	AWRKDYTEAF
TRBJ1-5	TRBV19	ASSIRHGANQPQH
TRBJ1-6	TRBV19	ASSPGTAGAGNSPLH
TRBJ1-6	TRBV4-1	ASRPNTGFGSPLH
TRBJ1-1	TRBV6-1	ASSEGYRGSEAF
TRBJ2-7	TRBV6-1	ASSEAGRGFGEQY